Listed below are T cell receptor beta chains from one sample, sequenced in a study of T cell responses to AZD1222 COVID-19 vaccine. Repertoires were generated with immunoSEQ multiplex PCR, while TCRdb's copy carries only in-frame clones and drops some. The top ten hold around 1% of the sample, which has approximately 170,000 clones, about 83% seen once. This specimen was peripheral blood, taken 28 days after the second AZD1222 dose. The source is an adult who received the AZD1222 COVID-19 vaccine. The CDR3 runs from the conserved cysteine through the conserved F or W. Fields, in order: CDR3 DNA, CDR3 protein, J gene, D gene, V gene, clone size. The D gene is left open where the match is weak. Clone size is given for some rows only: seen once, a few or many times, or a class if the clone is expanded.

TGCGCCAGCAGCTATCGGGCTAATGAAAAACTGTTTTTT CASSYRANEKLFF TRBJ1-4 - TRBV5-1 -
TGTGCCAGCAATACGGGGGAGCGCTCACCCCTCCACTTT CASNTGERSPLHF TRBJ1-6 - TRBV9 -
TGTGCCACCAGCAGAGCCTCCGACAGGGACGCCGGGGAGCTGTTTTTT CATSRASDRDAGELFF TRBJ2-2 TRBD1 TRBV15 -
TGTGCCAGCAGCGTAGATCGCGGTGCCGAGCAGTACTTC CASSVDRGAEQYF TRBJ2-7 - TRBV9 -
TGTGCCAGCAGTTTACAGGGCCCCACTGAAGCTTTCTTT CASSLQGPTEAFF TRBJ1-1 - TRBV6-2/TRBV6-3 -
TGTGCCAGCTCACCTGGAGCCGTGGTCTCCGATGAGCAGTTCTTC CASSPGAVVSDEQFF TRBJ2-1 - TRBV18 -
TGTGCCAGCAGTTTCCGGACAGGCCCAGCTAACTATGGCTACACCTTC CASSFRTGPANYGYTF TRBJ1-2 TRBD1 TRBV27 -
TGTGCCAGCAGCCAGGCCTCGAACACTGAAGCTTTCTTT CASSQASNTEAFF TRBJ1-1 - TRBV3-1/TRBV3-2 few
TGTGCCAGCAGCTTAGGCGCCACGGGACGGTTTAATTCACCCCTCCACTTT CASSLGATGRFNSPLHF TRBJ1-6 - TRBV7-2 once
TGTGCCAGCAGCACCCAGGGACTAGCGGGGCAGTACTTC CASSTQGLAGQYF TRBJ2-7 TRBD2 TRBV5-4 -
TGCGCCGCAACCGGGGAAAAACTGTTTTTT CAATGEKLFF TRBJ1-4 - TRBV5-1 -
TGTGCCAGAAGCTTACGACTAGCCTTCTCAAATGAGCAGTTCTTC CARSLRLAFSNEQFF TRBJ2-1 - TRBV7-5 few
TGCGCCAGCAGCGATCTGGGAGGGATAAACTATGGCTACACCTTC CASSDLGGINYGYTF TRBJ1-2 - TRBV5-1 -
TGCGCCAGCAGCCAAGATGAGGACAGAGACTATGGCTACACCTTC CASSQDEDRDYGYTF TRBJ1-2 - TRBV4-3 -
TGTGCCAGCAGAAACCCGCCAGGGTCGTACGAGCAGTACTTC CASRNPPGSYEQYF TRBJ2-7 - TRBV6-5 -
TGTGCCAGCAGTTCCGGGACGGACTATGGCTACACCTTC CASSSGTDYGYTF TRBJ1-2 - TRBV5-6 few
TGTGCCAGCAGTGCTACAGGGCCTACCTACGAGCAGTACTTC CASSATGPTYEQYF TRBJ2-7 - TRBV3-1/TRBV3-2 -
TGCAGTGCGAGTCAGGGTGGCAATGAGCAGTTCTTC CSASQGGNEQFF TRBJ2-1 - TRBV20-1 -
TGTGCCAGCAGCTCCGACAGGGGCGGCGAGCAGTACTTC CASSSDRGGEQYF TRBJ2-7 TRBD1 TRBV7-8 -
TGTGCCACCAGCAAAGCGACAGGATCCTACGAGCAGTACTTC CATSKATGSYEQYF TRBJ2-7 - TRBV15 -
TGCGCCAGCAGCTCAGGACAGACCTCTGGAAACACCATATATTTT CASSSGQTSGNTIYF TRBJ1-3 - TRBV5-1 -
TGTGCCAGCAGACCTAGCGGGGGTCATTCCTACGAGCAGTACTTC CASRPSGGHSYEQYF TRBJ2-7 TRBD2 TRBV7-2 -
TGTGCCAGCAGCCCCCAGGGGGGGCTGGGTCACGAGCAGTACTTC CASSPQGGLGHEQYF TRBJ2-7 - TRBV27 -
TGTGCCAGCAGGGAGCAGGGGACCACAGATACGCAGTATTTT CASREQGTTDTQYF TRBJ2-3 - TRBV6-5 -
TGTGCCAGCAGATCCGGGACTACCTACGAGCAGTACTTC CASRSGTTYEQYF TRBJ2-7 TRBD2 TRBV6-5 -
TGCGCCAGCAGCCCCCAACCTACGGCGGGCTACGAGCAGTACTTC CASSPQPTAGYEQYF TRBJ2-7 - TRBV4-1 -